The clone carrying this T cell receptor beta chain was seen a handful of times. Its antigen is not known. The CDR3 loop spans 14 amino acids. The germline CDR1 and CDR2 sequences are SGHTA and FQGNSA. Unmatched junction bases numbered 5, after V lost 0 bases and J lost 9 bases. The repertoire was sequenced with immunoSEQ multiplex PCR; TCRdb's copy has only in-frame clones and lacks some. The sample yields approximately 150,000 clones, approximately 91% seen once. The data stem from a study of cytomegalovirus exposure and HLA in healthy donors. Points from the study as a whole: Reported performance of the classifier showed diagnosis of cytomegalovirus status with high specificity and sensitivity. Researchers counted roughly 150 TCR beta chains as cytomegalovirus-associated.

The donors were in the roughly 110-subject validation cohort, distinct from the approximately 700-subject first cohort. This clonotype was sampled from a man between 18 and 29 years old in good health and CMV-seronegative. The J gene is TRBJ2-1, the V gene TRBV7-2; 7 bases fit TRBD2. The sequenced sample was PBMCs. CDR3 bases: TGTGCCAGCAGCTTAGCGGGAGGGCTTTTTGAGCAGTTCTTC. It translates to CASSLAGGLFEQFF.